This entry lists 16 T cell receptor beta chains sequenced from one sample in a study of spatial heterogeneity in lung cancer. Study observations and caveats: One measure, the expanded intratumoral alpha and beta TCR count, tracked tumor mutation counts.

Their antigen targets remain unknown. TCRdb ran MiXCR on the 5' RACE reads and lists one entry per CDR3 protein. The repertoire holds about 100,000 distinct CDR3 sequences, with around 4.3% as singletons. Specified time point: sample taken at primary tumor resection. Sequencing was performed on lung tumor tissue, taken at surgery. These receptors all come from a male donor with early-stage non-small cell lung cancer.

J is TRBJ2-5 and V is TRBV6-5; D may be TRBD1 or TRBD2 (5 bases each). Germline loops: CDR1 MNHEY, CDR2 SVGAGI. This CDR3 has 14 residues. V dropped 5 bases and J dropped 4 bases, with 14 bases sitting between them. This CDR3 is CASSRDRGSETQYF. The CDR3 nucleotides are TGTGCCAGCAGTCGCGACCGGGGCTCAGAGACCCAGTACTTC.

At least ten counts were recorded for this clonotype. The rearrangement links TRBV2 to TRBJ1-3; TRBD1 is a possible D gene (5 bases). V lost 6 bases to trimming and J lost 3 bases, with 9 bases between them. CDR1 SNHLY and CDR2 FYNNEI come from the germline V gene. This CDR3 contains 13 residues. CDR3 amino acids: CASRGDGGNTIYF. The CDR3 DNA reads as TGTGCCAGCAGGGGGGACGGTGGAAACACCATATATTTT.

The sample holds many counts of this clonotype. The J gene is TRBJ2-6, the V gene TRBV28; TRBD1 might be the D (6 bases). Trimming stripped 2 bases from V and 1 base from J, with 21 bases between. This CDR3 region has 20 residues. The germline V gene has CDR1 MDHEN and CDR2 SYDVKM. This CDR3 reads CASSLESAALRGSGANVLTF. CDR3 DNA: TGTGCCAGCAGTTTAGAGTCGGCGGCTCTGAGGGGGTCTGGGGCCAACGTCCTGACTTTC.

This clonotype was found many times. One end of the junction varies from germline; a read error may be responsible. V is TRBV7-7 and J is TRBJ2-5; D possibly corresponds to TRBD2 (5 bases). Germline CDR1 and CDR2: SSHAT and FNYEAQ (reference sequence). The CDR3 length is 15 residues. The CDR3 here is CASSLNEGVYETQYF. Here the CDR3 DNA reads TGTGCTAGCAGCTTAAATGAGGGAGTGTATGAGACCCAGTACTTC. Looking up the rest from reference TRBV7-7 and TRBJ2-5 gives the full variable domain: GAGVSQSPRYKVTKRGQDVTLRCDPISSHATLYWYQQALGQGPEFLTYFNYEAQPDKSGLPSDRFSAERPEGSISTLTIQRTEQRDSAMYRCASSLNEGVYETQYFGPGTRLLVL.

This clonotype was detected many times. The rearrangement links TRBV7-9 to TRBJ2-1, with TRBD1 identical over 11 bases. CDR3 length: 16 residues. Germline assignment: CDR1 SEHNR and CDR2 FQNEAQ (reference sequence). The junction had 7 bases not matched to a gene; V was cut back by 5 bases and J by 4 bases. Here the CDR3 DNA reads TGTGCCAGCAGCGGCTGGACAGGGGGCGATTACAATGAGCAGTTCTTC. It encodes CASSGWTGGDYNEQFF.

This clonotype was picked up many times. In DNA form, the CDR3 reads TGTGCCAGCGCAGGGAGGACTGAAGCTTTCTTT. This sequence encodes CASAGRTEAFF. This chain links TRBV6-6 with TRBJ1-1; D possibly corresponds to TRBD1 (5 bases). Germline CDR1 is MNHNY and CDR2 is SVGAGI (reference sequence). Trimming stripped 8 bases from V and 5 bases from J, with 9 bases between. This CDR3 comprises 11 residues.

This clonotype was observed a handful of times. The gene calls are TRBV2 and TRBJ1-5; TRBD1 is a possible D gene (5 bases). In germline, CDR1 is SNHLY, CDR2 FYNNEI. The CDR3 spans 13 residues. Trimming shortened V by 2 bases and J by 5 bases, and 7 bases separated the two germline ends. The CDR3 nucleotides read TGTGCCAGCAGTGAATCGGGGGATCAGCCCCAGCATTTT. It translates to CASSESGDQPQHF.

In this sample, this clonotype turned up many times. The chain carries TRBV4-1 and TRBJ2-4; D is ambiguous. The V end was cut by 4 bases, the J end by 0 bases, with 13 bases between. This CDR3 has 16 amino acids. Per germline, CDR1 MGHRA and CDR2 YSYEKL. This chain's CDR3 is CASSPQNSTAKNIQYF. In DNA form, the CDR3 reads TGCGCCAGCAGCCCCCAGAACAGTACAGCCAAAAACATTCAGTACTTC.

The CDR3 sequence is CASSFSSPVEQYF. In DNA, the CDR3 is TGCGCCAGCAGCTTTTCCTCTCCCGTCGAGCAGTACTTC. The chain couples TRBV5-1 to TRBJ2-7; D is uncertain. Deletions cut 2 bases from V and 6 bases from J, with 12 bases between. The CDR3 covers 13 residues. Per germline, CDR1 SGHRS and CDR2 YFSETQ. The complete variable domain, with remaining parts taken from reference TRBV5-1 and TRBJ2-7, reads KAGVTQTPRYLIKTRGQQVTLSCSPISGHRSVSWYQQTPGQGLQFLFEYFSETQRNKGNFPGRFSGRQFSNSRSEMNVSTLELGDSALYLCASSFSSPVEQYFGPGTRLTVT.

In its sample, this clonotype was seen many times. The CDR3, as DNA: TGTGCCAGCAGTTTGGGGTACGAGCAGTACTTC. Translating it yields CASSLGYEQYF. The chain carries TRBV12-3 or TRBV12-4 and TRBJ2-7; no definite D call. V was shortened by 3 bases and J by 4 bases, with 4 bases between the two germline ends. This CDR3 spans 11 amino acids.

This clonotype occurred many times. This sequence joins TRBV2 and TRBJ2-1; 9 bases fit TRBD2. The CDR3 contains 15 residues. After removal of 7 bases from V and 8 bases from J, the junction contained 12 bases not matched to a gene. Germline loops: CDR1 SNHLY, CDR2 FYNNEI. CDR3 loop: CASNLVGLAGHEQFF. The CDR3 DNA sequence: TGTGCCAGCAACTTAGTCGGTCTAGCGGGACATGAGCAGTTCTTC. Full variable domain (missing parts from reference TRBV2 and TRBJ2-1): EPEVTQTPSHQVTQMGQEVILRCVPISNHLYFYWYRQILGQKVEFLVSFYNNEISEKSEIFDDQFSVERPDGSNFTLKIRSTKLEDSAMYFCASNLVGLAGHEQFFGPGTRLTVL.

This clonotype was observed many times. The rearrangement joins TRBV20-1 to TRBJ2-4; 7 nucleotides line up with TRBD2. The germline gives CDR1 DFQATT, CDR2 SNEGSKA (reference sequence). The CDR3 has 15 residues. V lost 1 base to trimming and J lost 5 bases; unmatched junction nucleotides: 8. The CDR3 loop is CSARAGSGMENIQYF. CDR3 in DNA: TGCAGTGCTAGAGCCGGGAGCGGGATGGAAAACATTCAGTACTTC.

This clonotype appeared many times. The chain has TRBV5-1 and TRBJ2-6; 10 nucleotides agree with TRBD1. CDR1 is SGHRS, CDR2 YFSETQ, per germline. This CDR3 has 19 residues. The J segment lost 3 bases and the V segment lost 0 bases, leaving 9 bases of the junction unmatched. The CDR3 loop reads CASSLAPGQGYIGANVLTF. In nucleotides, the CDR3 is TGCGCCAGCAGCTTGGCCCCGGGACAGGGGTATATTGGGGCCAACGTCCTGACTTTC.

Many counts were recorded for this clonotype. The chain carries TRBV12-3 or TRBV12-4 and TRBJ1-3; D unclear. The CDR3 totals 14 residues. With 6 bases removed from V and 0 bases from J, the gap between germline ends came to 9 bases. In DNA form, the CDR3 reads TGTGCCAGCAGACGGGTGGGCTCTGGAAACACCATATATTTT. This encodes CASRRVGSGNTIYF.

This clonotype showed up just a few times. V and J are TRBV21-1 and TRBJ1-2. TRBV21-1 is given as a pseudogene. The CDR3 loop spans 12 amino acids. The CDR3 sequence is CASSKGWLGYTF. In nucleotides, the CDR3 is TGTGCCAGCAGCAAGGGCTGGTTAGGCTACACCTTC.

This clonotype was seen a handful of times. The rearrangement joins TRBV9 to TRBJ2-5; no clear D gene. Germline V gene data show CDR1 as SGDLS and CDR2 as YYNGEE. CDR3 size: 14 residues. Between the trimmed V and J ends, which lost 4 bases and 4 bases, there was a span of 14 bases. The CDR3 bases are TGTGCCAGCAGCACCTCCCGCGTTGGAGAGACCCAGTACTTC. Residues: CASSTSRVGETQYF.